A selection of T cell receptor beta chains follows, all from one sample in a study of blood T cell repertoires in COVID-19. The assay was immunoSEQ multiplex PCR, and TCRdb's table has in-frame clones only and misses some. The sample contains more than 110,000 clones, roughly 84% of which appear only once. Sequenced material: PBMCs or T cells enriched from blood (not recorded which). The receptors derive from a man aged 40-50 years with acute COVID-19. Both conserved end residues are part of each CDR3. The D gene is left open where the match is weak. The size field is filled for only some rows; it gives once, few, many or a size class.

v_call: TRBV19; j_call: TRBJ2-4; clone_size: .; d_call: .; cdr3_nt: TGTGCCAGTAGTATTGCGGCAGGAGGAAACATTCAGTACTTC; cdr3_aa: CASSIAAGGNIQYF
v_call: TRBV6-2/TRBV6-3; j_call: TRBJ1-5; clone_size: .; d_call: .; cdr3_nt: TGTGCCAGCAGTTACATAAATAGCAATCAGCCCCAGCATTTT; cdr3_aa: CASSYINSNQPQHF
v_call: TRBV6-5; j_call: TRBJ2-1; clone_size: .; d_call: TRBD2; cdr3_nt: TGTGCCAGCAGACAGACTAGCGGCTACAATGAGCAGTTCTTC; cdr3_aa: CASRQTSGYNEQFF
v_call: TRBV7-2; j_call: TRBJ2-5; clone_size: .; d_call: .; cdr3_nt: TGTGCCAGCAGCCGCCTAGCTCACCAAGAGACCCAGTACTTC; cdr3_aa: CASSRLAHQETQYF
v_call: TRBV29-1; j_call: TRBJ2-1; clone_size: once; d_call: .; cdr3_nt: TGCAGCGTTGAAGATCTTCGCAGGGGAAGTGAGCAGTTCTTC; cdr3_aa: CSVEDLRRGSEQFF
v_call: TRBV5-1; j_call: TRBJ1-1; clone_size: few; d_call: .; cdr3_nt: TGCGCCAGCAGCTGGACTCGGACGCGTTCGAACACTGAAGCTTTCTTT; cdr3_aa: CASSWTRTRSNTEAFF
v_call: TRBV11-3; j_call: TRBJ2-2; clone_size: few; d_call: TRBD1; cdr3_nt: TGTGCCAGCAGCTCGACCGGGACAGCGAACACCGGGGAGCTGTTTTTT; cdr3_aa: CASSSTGTANTGELFF
v_call: TRBV2; j_call: TRBJ1-2; clone_size: few; d_call: TRBD1; cdr3_nt: TGTGCCAGCACAGACAGGCAGGGGGGCGACTATGGCTACACCTTC; cdr3_aa: CASTDRQGGDYGYTF
v_call: TRBV2; j_call: TRBJ2-3; clone_size: .; d_call: .; cdr3_nt: TGTGCCAGCAGTGAAGCTAGGGACTCTGGGTCAGATACGCAGTATTTT; cdr3_aa: CASSEARDSGSDTQYF
v_call: TRBV5-1; j_call: TRBJ1-6; clone_size: .; d_call: .; cdr3_nt: TGCGCCAGCAGCCCAAGGATGGACAGTAATAATTCACCCCTCCACTTT; cdr3_aa: CASSPRMDSNNSPLHF
v_call: TRBV28; j_call: TRBJ1-1; clone_size: .; d_call: TRBD1; cdr3_nt: TGTGCCAGCAGTCTCCGGACAGGGGGGAGCACTGAAGCTTTCTTT; cdr3_aa: CASSLRTGGSTEAFF
v_call: TRBV28; j_call: TRBJ1-6; clone_size: .; d_call: .; cdr3_nt: TGTGCCAGCATCGAACAGGGATATAATTCACCCCTCCACTTT; cdr3_aa: CASIEQGYNSPLHF
v_call: TRBV19; j_call: TRBJ1-2; clone_size: few; d_call: .; cdr3_nt: TGTGCCAGTAGTACCTCACAGGGTTGGTGTGCCTTC; cdr3_aa: CASSTSQGWCAF
v_call: TRBV11-2; j_call: TRBJ2-1; clone_size: .; d_call: .; cdr3_nt: TGTGCCAGCAGCTTAGCTTTGGGGTGGACACCTACCTACAATGAGCAGTTCTTC; cdr3_aa: CASSLALGWTPTYNEQFF
v_call: TRBV11-2; j_call: TRBJ1-2; clone_size: .; d_call: .; cdr3_nt: TGTGCCAGCAGCCCCTCAGGACAGATTTATGGCTACACCTTC; cdr3_aa: CASSPSGQIYGYTF
v_call: TRBV4-3; j_call: TRBJ2-1; clone_size: .; d_call: TRBD2; cdr3_nt: TGCGCCAGCAGCCAAGGAGCGGGGGTTCTGGATGAGCAGTTCTTC; cdr3_aa: CASSQGAGVLDEQFF
v_call: TRBV30; j_call: TRBJ2-7; clone_size: .; d_call: TRBD1; cdr3_nt: TGTGCCTGGAAACAGGGGTACGAGCAGTACTTC; cdr3_aa: CAWKQGYEQYF
v_call: TRBV5-1; j_call: TRBJ2-7; clone_size: .; d_call: .; cdr3_nt: TGCGCCAGCAGCTTTAAACCAGACTCCTACGAGCAGTACTTC; cdr3_aa: CASSFKPDSYEQYF
v_call: TRBV7-2; j_call: TRBJ2-3; clone_size: .; d_call: .; cdr3_nt: TGTGCCAGCAAAGGGTGGGAGGCCACTAGCACAGATACGCAGTATTTT; cdr3_aa: CASKGWEATSTDTQYF
v_call: TRBV7-2; j_call: TRBJ1-3; clone_size: .; d_call: .; cdr3_nt: TGTGCCAGCAGCTTAGGGGAGGTCTTCTCTGGAAACACCATATATTTT; cdr3_aa: CASSLGEVFSGNTIYF
v_call: TRBV10-1; j_call: TRBJ2-1; clone_size: few; d_call: .; cdr3_nt: TGCGCCAGCAGTGAAAGGGGTCTCTACAATGAGCAGTTCTTC; cdr3_aa: CASSERGLYNEQFF
v_call: TRBV5-1; j_call: TRBJ1-1; clone_size: .; d_call: TRBD1; cdr3_nt: TGCGCCAGCAGCTCCGGGACAGAGAACACTGAAGCTTTCTTT; cdr3_aa: CASSSGTENTEAFF
v_call: TRBV7-9; j_call: TRBJ1-1; clone_size: .; d_call: TRBD1; cdr3_nt: TGTGCCAGCAGCTCACAGGGGGCAGGGGACACTGAAGCTTTCTTT; cdr3_aa: CASSSQGAGDTEAFF
v_call: TRBV11-2; j_call: TRBJ2-3; clone_size: .; d_call: TRBD1; cdr3_nt: TGTGCCAGCAGCATACAGGGGTTCCACACAGATACGCAGTATTTT; cdr3_aa: CASSIQGFHTDTQYF
v_call: TRBV5-6; j_call: TRBJ2-7; clone_size: .; d_call: TRBD2; cdr3_nt: TGTGCCAGCACCGACCTCGGCGGGGGCTACGAGCAGTACTTC; cdr3_aa: CASTDLGGGYEQYF
v_call: TRBV9; j_call: TRBJ1-2; clone_size: .; d_call: .; cdr3_nt: TGTGCCAGCAGCGAACAGGGAACCTATGGCTACACCTTC; cdr3_aa: CASSEQGTYGYTF
v_call: TRBV12-3/TRBV12-4; j_call: TRBJ2-7; clone_size: once; d_call: .; cdr3_nt: TGTGCCAGCAGCAAGGACAGACCCTACGAGCAGTACTTC; cdr3_aa: CASSKDRPYEQYF
v_call: TRBV28; j_call: TRBJ1-6; clone_size: .; d_call: TRBD1; cdr3_nt: TGTGCCAGCAGTCCACAGGGGAGTTATAATTCACCCCTCCACTTT; cdr3_aa: CASSPQGSYNSPLHF
v_call: TRBV19; j_call: TRBJ2-3; clone_size: .; d_call: TRBD1; cdr3_nt: TGTGCCAGTAGTGGCCGGGCAGGGGGTTTAACAGATACGCAGTATTTT; cdr3_aa: CASSGRAGGLTDTQYF
v_call: TRBV5-1; j_call: TRBJ2-1; clone_size: few; d_call: TRBD1; cdr3_nt: TGCGCCAGCAGCGTGGGACAGGATACCTACAATGAGCAGTTCTTC; cdr3_aa: CASSVGQDTYNEQFF
v_call: TRBV24-1; j_call: TRBJ2-1; clone_size: once; d_call: .; cdr3_nt: TGTGCCACCAGCGGATTTGGTAGCAGGGGTTACAATGAGCAGTTCTTC; cdr3_aa: CATSGFGSRGYNEQFF
v_call: TRBV4-1; j_call: TRBJ1-1; clone_size: .; d_call: .; cdr3_nt: TGCGCCAGCAGCCAAGATCTATTGGCCAGGGACAAAGCTTTCTTT; cdr3_aa: CASSQDLLARDKAFF
v_call: TRBV15; j_call: TRBJ2-5; clone_size: .; d_call: .; cdr3_nt: TGTGCCACCAGCAGAGATCGCCGGGTTCCAGAGACCCAGTACTTC; cdr3_aa: CATSRDRRVPETQYF
v_call: TRBV4-1; j_call: TRBJ1-4; clone_size: .; d_call: .; cdr3_nt: TGCGCCAGCAGCCAAGGTCGGTATGAAAAACTGTTTTTT; cdr3_aa: CASSQGRYEKLFF
v_call: TRBV6-6; j_call: TRBJ1-1; clone_size: few; d_call: .; cdr3_nt: TGTGCCAGCACCCCAAGCAGCGCCATGAACACTGAAGCTTTCTTT; cdr3_aa: CASTPSSAMNTEAFF
v_call: TRBV28; j_call: TRBJ2-7; clone_size: .; d_call: TRBD2; cdr3_nt: TGTGCCAGCAGAGGAAAGCGGGAGTCAACCTACGAGCAGTACTTC; cdr3_aa: CASRGKRESTYEQYF
v_call: TRBV7-2; j_call: TRBJ1-6; clone_size: .; d_call: TRBD1; cdr3_nt: TGTGCCAGCAGCGGTGCCGGGACAGGGGATTCACCCCTCCACTTT; cdr3_aa: CASSGAGTGDSPLHF
v_call: TRBV24-1; j_call: TRBJ1-1; clone_size: once; d_call: .; cdr3_nt: TGTGCCACCAGGGACTCGGCAAACACTGAAGCTTTCTTT; cdr3_aa: CATRDSANTEAFF
v_call: TRBV4-2; j_call: TRBJ1-2; clone_size: .; d_call: TRBD1; cdr3_nt: TGTGCCAGCAGCCAAGGGGGACAGGGGGTGACCACCTATGGCTACACCTTC; cdr3_aa: CASSQGGQGVTTYGYTF
v_call: TRBV4-1; j_call: TRBJ1-5; clone_size: .; d_call: .; cdr3_nt: TGCGCCAGCAGCCAAGAAGGTGGAGGGAGCCATAGCAATCAGCCCCAGCATTTT; cdr3_aa: CASSQEGGGSHSNQPQHF
v_call: TRBV28; j_call: TRBJ2-7; clone_size: .; d_call: .; cdr3_nt: TGTGCCAGCAGCACTCCCGGGGGAGAGCTGGAGCAGTACTTC; cdr3_aa: CASSTPGGELEQYF
v_call: TRBV7-9; j_call: TRBJ2-1; clone_size: .; d_call: .; cdr3_nt: TGTGCCAGCAGTTACCTTACGGGGGGCTCTATTGGGAATGAGCAGTTCTTC; cdr3_aa: CASSYLTGGSIGNEQFF
v_call: TRBV2; j_call: TRBJ1-6; clone_size: .; d_call: TRBD1; cdr3_nt: TGTGCCAGCAGAGAACGGACAGGCTCCTATAATTCACCCCTCCACTTT; cdr3_aa: CASRERTGSYNSPLHF